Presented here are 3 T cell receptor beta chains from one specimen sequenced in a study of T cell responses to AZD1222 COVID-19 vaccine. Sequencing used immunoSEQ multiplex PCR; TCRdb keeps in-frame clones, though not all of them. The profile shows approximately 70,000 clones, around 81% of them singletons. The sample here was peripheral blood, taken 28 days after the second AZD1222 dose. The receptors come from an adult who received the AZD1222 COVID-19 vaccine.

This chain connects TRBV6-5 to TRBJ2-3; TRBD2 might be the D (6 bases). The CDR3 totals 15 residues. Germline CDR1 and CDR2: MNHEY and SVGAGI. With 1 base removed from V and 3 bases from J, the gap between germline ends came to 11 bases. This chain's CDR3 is CASSYWGVETDTQYF. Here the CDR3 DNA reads TGTGCCAGCAGTTACTGGGGGGTTGAGACAGATACGCAGTATTTT.

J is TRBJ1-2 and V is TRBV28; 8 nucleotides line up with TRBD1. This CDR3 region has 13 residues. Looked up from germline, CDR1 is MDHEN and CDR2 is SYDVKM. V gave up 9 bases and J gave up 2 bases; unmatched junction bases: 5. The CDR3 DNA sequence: TGTGCCAGTCGACAGGGGACCAACTATGGCTACACCTTC. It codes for CASRQGTNYGYTF.

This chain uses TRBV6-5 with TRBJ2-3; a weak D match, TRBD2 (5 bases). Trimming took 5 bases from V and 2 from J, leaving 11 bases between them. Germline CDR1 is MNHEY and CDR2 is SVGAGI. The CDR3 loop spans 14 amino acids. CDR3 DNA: TGTGCCAGCAGTCCAGCGGCAGTCACAGATACGCAGTATTTT. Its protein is CASSPAAVTDTQYF.